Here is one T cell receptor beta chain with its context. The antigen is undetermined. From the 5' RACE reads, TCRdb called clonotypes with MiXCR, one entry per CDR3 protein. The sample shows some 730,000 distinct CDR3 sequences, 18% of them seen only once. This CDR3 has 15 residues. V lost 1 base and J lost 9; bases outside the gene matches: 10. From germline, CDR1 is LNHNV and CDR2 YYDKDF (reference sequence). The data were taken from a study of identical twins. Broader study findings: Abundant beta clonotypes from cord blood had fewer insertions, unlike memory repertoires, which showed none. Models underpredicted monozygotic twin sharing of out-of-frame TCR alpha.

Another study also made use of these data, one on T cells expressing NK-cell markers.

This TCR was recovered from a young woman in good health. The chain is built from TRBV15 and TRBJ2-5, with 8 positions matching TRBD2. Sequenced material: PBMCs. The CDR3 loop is CATSRVLAGGGAQYF. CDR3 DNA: TGTGCCACCAGCAGAGTCCTAGCGGGCGGCGGCGCCCAGTACTTC.